The present T cell receptor (beta chain) was sequenced within a study of cytomegalovirus exposure and HLA in healthy donors. Study-wide results and limits: The study flagged around 160 TCR beta chains as cytomegalovirus-associated. The tendency of first-cohort TCR clusters to co-occur in the 130 or so validation repertoires was identified by a subsequent analysis.

Germline loops: CDR1 SEHNR, CDR2 FQNEAQ (reference sequence). The CDR3 sequence is 16 residues long. Trimming took 5 bases from V and 9 from J; bases not matched to a gene: 12. This table comes from immunoSEQ multiplex PCR, and its TCRdb copy is limited to in-frame clones, with some not included. In the table there are about 180,000 clones, around 85% of which are singletons. This clone was detected once. Its antigen is not known. Sequences were obtained from PBMCs. This clonotype was sampled from a man aged 18 to 29 in good health and CMV-seropositive. The V call is TRBV7-9, the J call TRBJ2-1; 11 bases line up with TRBD2. In DNA form, the CDR3 reads TGTGCCAGCAGCCCGACAGGGGTTCTAGCGGGAGGTGAGCAGTTCTTC. Its protein product is CASSPTGVLAGGEQFF.